This TCR beta chain was recovered during a study of OX40 agonist ivuxolimab in advanced cancers. Study-level results: On average, a greater number of expanded clones characterised CD8+ T cells relative to CD4+.

Patients with autoimmune history or systemic immunosuppression were excluded. Assay: immunoSEQ multiplex PCR; the TCRdb copy retains only in-frame clones and omits some. The sample holds under 85,000 clones, over 85% seen once. A remark on this clone: Its antigen is still unknown.

Per the germline V gene, CDR1 is KGHSH and CDR2 is LQKENI. V gave up 5 bases and J gave up 0 bases, with 8 bases separating them. CDR3 length: 14 amino acids. The chain combines TRBV18 with TRBJ1-5; no definite D call. The TCR originated in an adult with an advanced solid tumor such as melanoma, head and neck, liver or kidney cancer. The material sequenced was CD4+ or CD8+ T cells sorted from blood, taken in a trial of the OX40 agonist ivuxolimab. This CDR3 reads CASSSAASNQPQHF. The CDR3 coding sequence is TGTGCCAGCTCATCGGCAGCTAGCAATCAGCCCCAGCATTTT. Drawing the rest from reference TRBV18 and TRBJ1-5, the complete variable domain is NAGVMQNPRHLVRRRGQEARLRCSPMKGHSHVYWYRQLPEEGLKFMVYLQKENIIDESGMPKERFSAEFPKEGPSILRIQQVVRGDSAAYFCASSSAASNQPQHFGDGTRLSIL.